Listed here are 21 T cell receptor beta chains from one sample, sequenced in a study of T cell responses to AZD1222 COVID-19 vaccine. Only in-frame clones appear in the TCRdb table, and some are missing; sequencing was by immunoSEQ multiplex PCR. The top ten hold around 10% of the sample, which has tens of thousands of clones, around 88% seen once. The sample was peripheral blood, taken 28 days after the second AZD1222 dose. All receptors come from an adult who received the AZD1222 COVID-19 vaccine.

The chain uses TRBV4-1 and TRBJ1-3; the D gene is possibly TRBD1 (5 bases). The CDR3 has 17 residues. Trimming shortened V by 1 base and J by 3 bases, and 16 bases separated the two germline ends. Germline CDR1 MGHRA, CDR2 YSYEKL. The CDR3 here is CASSQGRVGGVGNTIYF. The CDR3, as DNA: TGCGCCAGCAGCCAAGGCCGAGTGGGGGGTGTTGGAAACACCATATATTTT.

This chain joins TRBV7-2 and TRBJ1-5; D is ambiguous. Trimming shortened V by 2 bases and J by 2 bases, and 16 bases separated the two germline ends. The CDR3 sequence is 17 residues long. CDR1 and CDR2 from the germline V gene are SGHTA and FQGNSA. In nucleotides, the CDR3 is TGTGCCAGCAGCTTATGGGCGGTGGTGAGCGGCAATCAGCCCCAGCATTTT. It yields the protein CASSLWAVVSGNQPQHF.

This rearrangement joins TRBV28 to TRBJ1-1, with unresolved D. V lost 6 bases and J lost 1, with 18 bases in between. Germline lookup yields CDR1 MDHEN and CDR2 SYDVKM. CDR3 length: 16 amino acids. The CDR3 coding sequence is TGTGCCAGCAGACCCGGGAGGTCTAAACCGAACACTGAAGCTTTCTTT. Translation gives CASRPGRSKPNTEAFF. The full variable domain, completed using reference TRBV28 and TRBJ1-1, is DVKVTQSSRYLVKRTGEKVFLECVQDMDHENMFWYRQDPGLGLRLIYFSYDVKMKEKGDIPEGYSVSREKKERFSLILESASTNQTSMYLCASRPGRSKPNTEAFFGQGTRLTVV.

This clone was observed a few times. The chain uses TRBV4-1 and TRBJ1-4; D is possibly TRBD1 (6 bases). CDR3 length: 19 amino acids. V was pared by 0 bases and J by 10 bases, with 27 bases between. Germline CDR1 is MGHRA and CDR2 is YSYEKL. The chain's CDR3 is CASSQDLAGGPGFRGKLFF. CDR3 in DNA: TGCGCCAGCAGCCAAGATTTAGCTGGGGGGCCCGGCTTTCGCGGAAAACTGTTTTTT.

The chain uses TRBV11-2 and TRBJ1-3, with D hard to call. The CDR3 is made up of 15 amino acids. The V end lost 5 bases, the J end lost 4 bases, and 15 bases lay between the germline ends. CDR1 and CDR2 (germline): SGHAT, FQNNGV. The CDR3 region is CASSHFGGSGNTIYF. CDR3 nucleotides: TGTGCCAGCAGCCACTTTGGAGGGTCAGGAAACACCATATATTTT.

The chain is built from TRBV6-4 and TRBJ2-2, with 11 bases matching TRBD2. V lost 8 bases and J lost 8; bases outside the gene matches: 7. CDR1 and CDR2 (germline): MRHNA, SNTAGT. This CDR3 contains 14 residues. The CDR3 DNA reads TGTGCCAGCCGCGCTAGCGGGGGGAGAGGGGAGCTGTTTTTT. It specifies CASRASGGRGELFF.

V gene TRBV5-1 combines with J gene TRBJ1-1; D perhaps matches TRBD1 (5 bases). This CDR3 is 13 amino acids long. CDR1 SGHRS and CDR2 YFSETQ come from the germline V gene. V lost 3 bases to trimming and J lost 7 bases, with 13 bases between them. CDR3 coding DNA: TGCGCCAGCAGCTGGGACGTGGGCCTTGAAGCTTTCTTT. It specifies CASSWDVGLEAFF.

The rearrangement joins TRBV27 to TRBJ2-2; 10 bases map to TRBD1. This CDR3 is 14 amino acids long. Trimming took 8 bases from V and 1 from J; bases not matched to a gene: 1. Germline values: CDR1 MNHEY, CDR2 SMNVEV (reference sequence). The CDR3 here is CASWDRGNTGELFF. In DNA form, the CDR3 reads TGTGCCAGCTGGGACAGGGGGAACACCGGGGAGCTGTTTTTT.

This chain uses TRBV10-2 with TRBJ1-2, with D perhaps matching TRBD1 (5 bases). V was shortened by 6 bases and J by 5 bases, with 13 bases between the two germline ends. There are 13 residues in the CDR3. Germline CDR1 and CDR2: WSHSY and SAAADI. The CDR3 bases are TGCGCCAGCAGGCAGGGATATGGGTATGGCTACACCTTC. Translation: CASRQGYGYGYTF.

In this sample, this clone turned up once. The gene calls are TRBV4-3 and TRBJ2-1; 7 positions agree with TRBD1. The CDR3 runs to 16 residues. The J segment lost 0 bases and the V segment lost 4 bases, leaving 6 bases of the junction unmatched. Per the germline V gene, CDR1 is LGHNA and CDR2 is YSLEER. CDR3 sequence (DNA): TGCGCCAGCAGCCGAAACAGGGGCCCCTCCTACAATGAGCAGTTCTTC. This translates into CASSRNRGPSYNEQFF.

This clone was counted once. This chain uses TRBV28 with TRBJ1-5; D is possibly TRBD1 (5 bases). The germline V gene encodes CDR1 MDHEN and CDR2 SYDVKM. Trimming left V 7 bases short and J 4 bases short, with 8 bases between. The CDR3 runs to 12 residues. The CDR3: CASIQGNQPQHF. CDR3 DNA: TGTGCCAGCATCCAGGGAAATCAGCCCCAGCATTTT.

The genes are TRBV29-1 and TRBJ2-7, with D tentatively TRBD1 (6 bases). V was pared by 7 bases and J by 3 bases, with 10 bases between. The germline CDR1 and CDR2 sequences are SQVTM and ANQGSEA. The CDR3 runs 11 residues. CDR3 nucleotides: TGCAGCGGGGGGCGCGACTACGAGCAGTACTTC. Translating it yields CSGGRDYEQYF.

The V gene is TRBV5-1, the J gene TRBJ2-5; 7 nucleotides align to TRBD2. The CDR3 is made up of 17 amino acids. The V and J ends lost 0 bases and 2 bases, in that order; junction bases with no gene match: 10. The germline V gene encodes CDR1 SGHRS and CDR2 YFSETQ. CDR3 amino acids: CASSLVLGGGAQETQYF. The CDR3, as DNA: TGCGCCAGCAGCTTGGTTCTCGGGGGAGGGGCACAAGAGACCCAGTACTTC.

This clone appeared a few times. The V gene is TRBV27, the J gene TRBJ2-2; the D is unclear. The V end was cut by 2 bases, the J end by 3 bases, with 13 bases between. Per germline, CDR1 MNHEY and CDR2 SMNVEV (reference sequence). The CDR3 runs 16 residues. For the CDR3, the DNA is TGTGCCAGCAGTTTAACCCCCAATCAGTACACCGGGGAGCTGTTTTTT. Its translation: CASSLTPNQYTGELFF.

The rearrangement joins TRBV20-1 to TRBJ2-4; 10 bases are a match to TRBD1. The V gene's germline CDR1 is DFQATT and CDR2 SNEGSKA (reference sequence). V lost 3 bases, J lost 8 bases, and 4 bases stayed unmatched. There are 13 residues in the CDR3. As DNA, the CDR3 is TGCAGTGCTAGTACTGGACAGGGGGACATTCAGTACTTC. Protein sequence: CSASTGQGDIQYF.

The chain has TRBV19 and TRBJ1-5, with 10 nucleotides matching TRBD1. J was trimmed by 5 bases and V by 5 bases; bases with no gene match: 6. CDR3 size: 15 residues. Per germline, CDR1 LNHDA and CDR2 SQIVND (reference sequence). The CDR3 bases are TGTGCCAGTAGTGCCGGGACAGGGGTCCATCAGCCCCAGCATTTT. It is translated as CASSAGTGVHQPQHF.

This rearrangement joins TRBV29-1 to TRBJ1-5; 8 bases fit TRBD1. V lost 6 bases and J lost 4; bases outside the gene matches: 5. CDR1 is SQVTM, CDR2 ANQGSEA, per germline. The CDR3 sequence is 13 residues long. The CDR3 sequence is CSVGQGLNQPQHF. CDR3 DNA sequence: TGCAGCGTAGGACAGGGCCTTAATCAGCCCCAGCATTTT.

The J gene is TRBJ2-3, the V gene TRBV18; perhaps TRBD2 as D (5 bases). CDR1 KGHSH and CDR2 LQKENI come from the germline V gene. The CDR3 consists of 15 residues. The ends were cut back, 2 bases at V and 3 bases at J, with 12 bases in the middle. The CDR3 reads CASSPYSPGTDTQYF. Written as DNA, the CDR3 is TGTGCCAGCTCACCATACAGTCCGGGGACAGATACGCAGTATTTT.

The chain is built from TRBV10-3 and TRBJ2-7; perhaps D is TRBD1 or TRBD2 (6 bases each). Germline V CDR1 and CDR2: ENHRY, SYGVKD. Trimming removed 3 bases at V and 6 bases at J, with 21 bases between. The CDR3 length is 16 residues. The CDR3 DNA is TGTGCCATCAGTGATCTCGGAGGGGGACTCCAGTTCGAGCAGTACTTC. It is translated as CAISDLGGGLQFEQYF.

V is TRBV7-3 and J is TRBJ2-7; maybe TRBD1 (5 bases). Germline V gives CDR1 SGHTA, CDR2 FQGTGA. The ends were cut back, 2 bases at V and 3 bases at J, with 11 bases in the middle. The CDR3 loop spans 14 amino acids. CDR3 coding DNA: TGTGCCAGCAGCTTAGAAGGGGCGCGCTACGAGCAGTACTTC. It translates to CASSLEGARYEQYF.

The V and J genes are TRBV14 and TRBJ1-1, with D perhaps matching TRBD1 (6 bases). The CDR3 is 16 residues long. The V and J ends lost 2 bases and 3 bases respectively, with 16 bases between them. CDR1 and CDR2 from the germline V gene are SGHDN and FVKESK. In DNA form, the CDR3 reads TGTGCCAGCAGCCAACTACAGGGCCGGGGGGACACTGAAGCTTTCTTT. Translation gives CASSQLQGRGDTEAFF.